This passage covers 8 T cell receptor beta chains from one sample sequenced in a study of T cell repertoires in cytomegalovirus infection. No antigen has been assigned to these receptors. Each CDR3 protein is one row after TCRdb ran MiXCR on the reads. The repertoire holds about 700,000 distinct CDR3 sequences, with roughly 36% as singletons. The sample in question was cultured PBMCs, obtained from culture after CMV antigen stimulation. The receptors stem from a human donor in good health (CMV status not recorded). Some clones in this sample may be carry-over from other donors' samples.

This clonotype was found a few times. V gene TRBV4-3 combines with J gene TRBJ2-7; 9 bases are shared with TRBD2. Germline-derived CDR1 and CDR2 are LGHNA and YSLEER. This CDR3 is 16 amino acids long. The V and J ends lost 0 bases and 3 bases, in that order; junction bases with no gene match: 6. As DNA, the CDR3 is TGCGCCAGCAGCCAAGATAGGGGACTAGCCGGCTACGAGCAGTACTTC. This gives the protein CASSQDRGLAGYEQYF.

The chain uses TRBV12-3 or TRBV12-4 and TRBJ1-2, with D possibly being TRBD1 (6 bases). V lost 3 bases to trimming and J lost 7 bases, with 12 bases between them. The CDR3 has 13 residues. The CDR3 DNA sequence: TGTGCCAGCAGTTTTCGGGGGCGTGTTGGCTACACCTTC. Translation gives CASSFRGRVGYTF.

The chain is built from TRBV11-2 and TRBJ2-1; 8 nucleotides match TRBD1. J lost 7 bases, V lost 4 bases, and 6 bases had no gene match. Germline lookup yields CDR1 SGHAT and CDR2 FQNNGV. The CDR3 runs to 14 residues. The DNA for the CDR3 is TGTGCCAGCAGCTCGACAGGGGATATGAATGAGCAGTTCTTC. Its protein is CASSSTGDMNEQFF.

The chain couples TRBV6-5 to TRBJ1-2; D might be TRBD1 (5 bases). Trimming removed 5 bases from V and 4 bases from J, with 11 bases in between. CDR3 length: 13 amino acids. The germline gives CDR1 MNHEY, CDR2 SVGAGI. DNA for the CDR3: TGTGCCAGCAGTCGGGACGGAACCTATGGCTACACCTTC. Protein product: CASSRDGTYGYTF.

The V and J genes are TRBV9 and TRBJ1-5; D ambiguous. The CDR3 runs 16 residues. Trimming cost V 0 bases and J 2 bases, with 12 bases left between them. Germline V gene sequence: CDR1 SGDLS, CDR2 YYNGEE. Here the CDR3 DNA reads TGTGCCAGCAGCGTAGGTCCTCTGTTGGGCAATCAGCCCCAGCATTTT. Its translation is CASSVGPLLGNQPQHF. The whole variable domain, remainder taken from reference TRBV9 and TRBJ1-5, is DSGVTQTPKHLITATGQRVTLRCSPRSGDLSVYWYQQSLDQGLQFLIQYYNGEERAKGNILERFSAQQFPDLHSELNLSSLELGDSALYFCASSVGPLLGNQPQHFGDGTRLSIL.

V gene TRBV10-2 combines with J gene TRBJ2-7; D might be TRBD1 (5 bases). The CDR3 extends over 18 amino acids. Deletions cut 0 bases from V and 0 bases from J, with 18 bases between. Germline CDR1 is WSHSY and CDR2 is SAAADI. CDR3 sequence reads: CASSESFLGQTSSYEQYF. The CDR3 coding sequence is TGCGCCAGCAGTGAGTCGTTTTTGGGGCAGACCAGCTCCTACGAGCAGTACTTC.

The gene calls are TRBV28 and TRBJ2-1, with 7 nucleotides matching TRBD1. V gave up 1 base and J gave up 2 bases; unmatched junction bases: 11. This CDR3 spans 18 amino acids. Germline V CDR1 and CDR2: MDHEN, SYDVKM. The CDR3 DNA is TGTGCCAGCAGTTTATCCTTACAAGAGGGGACAGCCTACAATGAGCAGTTCTTC. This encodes CASSLSLQEGTAYNEQFF.

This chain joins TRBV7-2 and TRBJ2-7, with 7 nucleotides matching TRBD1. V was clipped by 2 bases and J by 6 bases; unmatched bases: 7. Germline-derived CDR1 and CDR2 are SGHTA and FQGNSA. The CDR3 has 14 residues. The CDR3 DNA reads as TGTGCCAGCAGCTTATTCGAACAGGGGTTCGAGCAGTACTTC. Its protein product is CASSLFEQGFEQYF.